The 12 T cell receptor beta chains below come from one sample, sequenced in a study of blood T cell repertoires in COVID-19. Profiling relied on immunoSEQ multiplex PCR, and the TCRdb table lists in-frame clones only, not all of them. The sample yields about 150,000 clones, around 84% seen once. Source material: PBMCs or T cells enriched from blood (not recorded which). Source of these receptors: a man in his fifties or sixties who had recovered from COVID-19.

The V gene is TRBV5-1, the J gene TRBJ2-5; TRBD2 matches at 9 bases. With V trimmed by 0 bases and J by 5 bases, 8 bases remained unmatched. Germline V lookup: CDR1 SGHRS, CDR2 YFSETQ. The CDR3 covers 16 residues. DNA for the CDR3: TGCGCCAGCAGCTTGGAGGGTAGCGGGGGACGGGAGACCCAGTACTTC. Translated, it gives CASSLEGSGGRETQYF. Full variable domain (remainder filled in from reference TRBV5-1 and TRBJ2-5): KAGVTQTPRYLIKTRGQQVTLSCSPISGHRSVSWYQQTPGQGLQFLFEYFSETQRNKGNFPGRFSGRQFSNSRSEMNVSTLELGDSALYLCASSLEGSGGRETQYFGPGTRLLVL.

The V and J genes are TRBV30 and TRBJ1-5; possibly TRBD1 for D (5 bases). V was pared by 2 bases and J by 4 bases, with 15 bases between. The germline V gene encodes CDR1 GTSNPN and CDR2 SVGIG (reference sequence). CDR3 length: 15 amino acids. The CDR3 DNA reads as TGTGCCTGGAGTACCCTGACAGCTAGTAATCAGCCCCAGCATTTT. This sequence encodes CAWSTLTASNQPQHF.

This chain's CDR3 is CASSLEGQGYLNTEAFF. The DNA for the CDR3 is TGTGCCAGCAGCTTAGAAGGACAGGGATACTTGAACACTGAAGCTTTCTTT. V is TRBV7-2 and J is TRBJ1-1; 8 bases are a match to TRBD1. In germline, CDR1 is SGHTA, CDR2 FQGNSA. This CDR3 region has 17 residues. V trimming: 1 base; J trimming: 0 bases; junction bases outside the gene matches: 7.

V gene TRBV7-9 combines with J gene TRBJ1-6, with D unclear. The germline gives CDR1 SEHNR, CDR2 FQNEAQ (reference sequence). The ends were cut back, 4 bases at V and 7 bases at J, with 8 bases in the middle. The CDR3 extends over 13 amino acids. The CDR3: CASSSRENSPLHF. CDR3 in DNA: TGTGCCAGCAGCTCGAGGGAAAATTCACCCCTCCACTTT.

The chain is built from TRBV30 and TRBJ2-3; D is unclear. The CDR3 spans 14 residues. The V and J ends lost 3 bases and 0 bases respectively, with 10 bases between them. Germline CDR1 GTSNPN, CDR2 SVGIG (reference sequence). The CDR3 nucleotides are TGTGCCTGGAGCCGCGTCGCTAGCACAGATACGCAGTATTTT. It is translated as CAWSRVASTDTQYF. Filled out from reference TRBV30 and TRBJ2-3, the complete variable domain reads SQTIHQWPATLVQPVGSPLSLECTVEGTSNPNLYWYRQAAGRGLQLLFYSVGIGQISSEVPQNLSASRPQDRQFILSSKKLLLSDSGFYLCAWSRVASTDTQYFGPGTRLTVL.

This sequence joins TRBV4-1 and TRBJ1-5, with 8 bases aligning to TRBD1. The CDR3 is 15 residues long. Per germline, CDR1 MGHRA and CDR2 YSYEKL. Trimming cost V 2 bases and J 7 bases; bases outside gene matches: 7. This chain's CDR3 is CASSQLGTGGQPQHF. The CDR3 nucleotides read TGCGCCAGCAGCCAACTCGGGACAGGCGGGCAGCCCCAGCATTTT.

The V call is TRBV5-6, the J call TRBJ1-4, with no clear D. The CDR3 is 16 amino acids. V was pared by 3 bases and J by 7 bases, with 19 bases between. Germline V gene data show CDR1 as SGHDT and CDR2 as YYEEEE. The CDR3 nucleotides are TGTGCCAGCAGCTCCCAAATTACCCGGTCCGGTGAAAAACTGTTTTTT. It encodes CASSSQITRSGEKLFF.

The chain joins TRBV5-4 to TRBJ1-4; D gene uncertain. The length of the CDR3 is 15 residues. V gave up 0 bases and J gave up 6 bases, with 12 bases separating them. Germline-derived CDR1 and CDR2 are SGHNT and YYREEE (reference sequence). CDR3 region: CASSLGVISDEKLFF. Written as DNA, the CDR3 is TGTGCCAGCAGCTTGGGCGTAATTTCGGATGAAAAACTGTTTTTT.

V gene TRBV6-5 combines with J gene TRBJ2-3; TRBD2 aligns across 7 bases. Looked up from germline, CDR1 is MNHEY and CDR2 is SVGAGI. After removal of 6 bases from V and 0 bases from J, the junction contained 6 bases not matched to a gene. CDR3 length: 15 residues. The CDR3 nucleotides read TGTGCCAGCAGCCTGGGGGGGGGAAGCACAGATACGCAGTATTTT. Encoded protein: CASSLGGGSTDTQYF.

The rearrangement uses TRBV5-1 and TRBJ1-1; D not certain. The germline gives CDR1 SGHRS, CDR2 YFSETQ. The CDR3 spans 14 residues. The V end lost 4 bases, the J end lost 3 bases, and 13 bases lay between the germline ends. The CDR3, as DNA: TGCGCCAGCAGCGGTGCGGGAGGGTACACTGAAGCTTTCTTT. This translates into CASSGAGGYTEAFF.

This chain connects TRBV5-4 to TRBJ1-1, with 9 bases identical to TRBD1. The ends lost 4 bases at V and 2 bases at J; junction bases unmatched: 6. Germline V gene data show CDR1 as SGHNT and CDR2 as YYREEE (reference sequence). The CDR3 totals 15 residues. The CDR3 region is CASSGGDRANTEAFF. CDR3 DNA sequence: TGTGCCAGCAGCGGGGGGGACAGGGCTAACACTGAAGCTTTCTTT.

This sequence joins TRBV9 and TRBJ1-2; TRBD1 matches 10 bases. The CDR3 has 16 residues. Unmatched junction bases numbered 6, after V lost 3 bases and J lost 1 base. Per the germline V gene, CDR1 is SGDLS and CDR2 is YYNGEE. The CDR3 loop reads CASSAGQGYFNYGYTF. CDR3 coding DNA: TGTGCCAGCAGCGCGGGACAGGGGTATTTTAACTATGGCTACACCTTC. Based on the CDR3 plus reference TRBV9 and TRBJ1-2, the full variable domain is DSGVTQTPKHLITATGQRVTLRCSPRSGDLSVYWYQQSLDQGLQFLIQYYNGEERAKGNILERFSAQQFPDLHSELNLSSLELGDSALYFCASSAGQGYFNYGYTFGSGTRLTVV.